The present T cell receptor (beta chain) was sequenced within a study of blood T cell repertoires in COVID-19. Some clones are missing from TCRdb's copy, which holds only in-frame ones; the method was immunoSEQ multiplex PCR. The table shows some 320,000 clones, with about 87% occurring only once. The sequence was collected from a woman aged 25 to 39 who had recovered from COVID-19. Material: peripheral blood.

The CDR3 reads CASSLIYPDEQFF. The CDR3 bases are TGTGCCAGCAGCTTAATTTACCCGGATGAGCAGTTCTTC. The gene calls are TRBV7-8 and TRBJ2-1; D uncertain. Trimming took 2 bases from V and 8 from J, leaving 10 bases between them. The CDR3 spans 13 residues. The V gene's germline CDR1 is SGHVS and CDR2 FQNEAQ.